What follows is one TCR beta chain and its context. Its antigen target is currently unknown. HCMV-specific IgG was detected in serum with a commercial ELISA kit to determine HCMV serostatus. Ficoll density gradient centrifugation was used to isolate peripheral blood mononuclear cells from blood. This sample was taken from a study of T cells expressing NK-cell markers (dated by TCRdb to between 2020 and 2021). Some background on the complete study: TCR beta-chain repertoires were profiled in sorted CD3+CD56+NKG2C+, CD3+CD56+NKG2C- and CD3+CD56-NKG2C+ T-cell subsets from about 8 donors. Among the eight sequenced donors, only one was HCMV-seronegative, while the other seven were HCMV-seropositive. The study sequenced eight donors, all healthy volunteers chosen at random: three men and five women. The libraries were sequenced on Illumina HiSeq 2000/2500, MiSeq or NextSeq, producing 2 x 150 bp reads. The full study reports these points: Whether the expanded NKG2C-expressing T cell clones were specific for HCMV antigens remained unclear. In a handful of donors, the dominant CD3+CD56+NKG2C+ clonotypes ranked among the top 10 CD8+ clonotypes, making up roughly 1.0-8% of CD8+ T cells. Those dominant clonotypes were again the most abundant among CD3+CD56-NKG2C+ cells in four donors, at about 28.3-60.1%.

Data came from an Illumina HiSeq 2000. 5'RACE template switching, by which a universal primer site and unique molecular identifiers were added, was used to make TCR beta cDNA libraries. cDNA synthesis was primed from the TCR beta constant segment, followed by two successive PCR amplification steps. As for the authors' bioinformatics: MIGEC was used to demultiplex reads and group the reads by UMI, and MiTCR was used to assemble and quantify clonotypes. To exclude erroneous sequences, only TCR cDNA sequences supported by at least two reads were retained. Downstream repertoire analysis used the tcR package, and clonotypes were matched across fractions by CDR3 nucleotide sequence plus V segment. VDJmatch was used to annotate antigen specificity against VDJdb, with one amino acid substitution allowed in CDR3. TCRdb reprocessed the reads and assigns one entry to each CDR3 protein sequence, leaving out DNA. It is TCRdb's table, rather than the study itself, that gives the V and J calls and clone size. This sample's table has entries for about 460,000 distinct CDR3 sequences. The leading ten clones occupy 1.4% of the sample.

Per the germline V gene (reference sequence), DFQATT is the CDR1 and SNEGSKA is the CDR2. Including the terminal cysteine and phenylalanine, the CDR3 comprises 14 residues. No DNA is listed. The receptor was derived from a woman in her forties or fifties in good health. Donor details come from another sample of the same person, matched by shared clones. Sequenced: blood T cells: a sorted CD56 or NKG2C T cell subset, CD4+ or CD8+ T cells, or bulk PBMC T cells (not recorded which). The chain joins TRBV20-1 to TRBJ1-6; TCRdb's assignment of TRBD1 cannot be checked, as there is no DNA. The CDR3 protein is CSAREQGYNSPLHF.